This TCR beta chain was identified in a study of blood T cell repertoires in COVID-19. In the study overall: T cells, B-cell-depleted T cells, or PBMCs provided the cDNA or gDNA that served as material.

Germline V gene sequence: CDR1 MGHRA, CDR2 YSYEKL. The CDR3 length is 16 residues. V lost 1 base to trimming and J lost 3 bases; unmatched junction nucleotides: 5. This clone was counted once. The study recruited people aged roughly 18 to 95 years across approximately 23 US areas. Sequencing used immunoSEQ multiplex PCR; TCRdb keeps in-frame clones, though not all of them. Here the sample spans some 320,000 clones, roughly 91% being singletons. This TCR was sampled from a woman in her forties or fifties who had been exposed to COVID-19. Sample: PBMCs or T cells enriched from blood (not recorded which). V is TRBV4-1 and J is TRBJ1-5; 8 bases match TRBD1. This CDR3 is CASSQGPGQVNQPQHF. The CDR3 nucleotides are TGCGCCAGCAGCCAAGGACCGGGACAGGTCAATCAGCCCCAGCATTTT.